What follows are 21 T cell receptor beta chains derived from one specimen sequenced in a study of blood T cell repertoires in COVID-19. Profiling relied on immunoSEQ multiplex PCR, and the TCRdb table lists in-frame clones only, not all of them. This sample has approximately 120,000 clones, with 81% found just once. Material for sequencing was peripheral blood. The source of these receptors is a woman between 50 and 59 years old with acute or convalescent COVID-19.

The V and J genes are TRBV12-2 and TRBJ2-2; the table's TRBD1 call for D was not verified on the DNA. TRBV12-2 corresponds to a pseudogene. There are 15 residues in the CDR3. CDR3 residues: CASRPGTLNTGELFF. In DNA, the CDR3 is TGTGCAAGTCGCCCCGGGACACTGAACACCGGGGAGCTGTTTTTT.

This clone was counted a few times. The J gene is TRBJ2-5, the V gene TRBV4-2; D is perhaps TRBD2 (6 bases). Trimming removed 4 bases at V and 1 base at J, with 10 bases between. This CDR3 has 14 amino acids. Germline lookup yields CDR1 LGHNA and CDR2 YNFKEQ. The CDR3 protein is CASSPGLPQETQYF. The CDR3 nucleotides are TGTGCCAGCAGCCCCGGACTACCCCAAGAGACCCAGTACTTC.

The chain couples TRBV11-2 to TRBJ2-2; a possible D gene is TRBD2 (6 bases). Germline loops: CDR1 SGHAT, CDR2 FQNNGV. The V and J ends lost 2 bases and 4 bases respectively, with 14 bases between them. The CDR3 contains 16 residues. The CDR3 is CASSLQGGIGTGELFF. As DNA, the CDR3 is TGTGCCAGCAGCTTACAGGGCGGGATTGGCACCGGGGAGCTGTTTTTT.

This sequence joins TRBV28 and TRBJ1-5; D ambiguous. The germline V gene has CDR1 MDHEN and CDR2 SYDVKM. The CDR3 consists of 13 residues. V lost 6 bases and J 7 bases, leaving 13 bases between the germline ends. In DNA form, the CDR3 reads TGTGCCAGCAGCCGGATCGACACCCAGCCCCAGCATTTT. Amino acid sequence: CASSRIDTQPQHF.

This chain uses TRBV10-3 with TRBJ1-1; tentatively, D is TRBD1 (5 bases). V dropped 5 bases and J dropped 0 bases, with 7 bases sitting between them. Germline V gene sequence: CDR1 ENHRY, CDR2 SYGVKD. This CDR3 contains 13 residues. The CDR3 is CAISTGLNTEAFF. The CDR3 coding sequence is TGTGCCATCAGTACAGGACTGAACACTGAAGCTTTCTTT.

In nucleotides, the CDR3 is TGTGCCAGCAGTCTACCGACCTACAATGAGCAGTTCTTC. Encoded protein: CASSLPTYNEQFF. The chain carries TRBV28 and TRBJ2-1; D gene ambiguous. Trimming cost V 5 bases and J 2 bases, with 7 bases left between them. CDR3 length: 13 residues. Germline lookup yields CDR1 MDHEN and CDR2 SYDVKM.

This clone was observed a handful of times. This chain uses TRBV2 with TRBJ1-5, with 12 bases aligning to TRBD1. Germline V CDR1 and CDR2: SNHLY, FYNNEI. The trim removed 6 bases at V and 0 bases at J, leaving 3 bases unmatched. This CDR3 is 16 amino acids long. In DNA, the CDR3 is TGTGCCAGCAGAGAGGGACAGGGGGCTAGCAATCAGCCCCAGCATTTT. It is translated as CASREGQGASNQPQHF.

The DNA of the CDR3 is TGTGCCAGCAGCCTTGACAGGGGAGGTAATCAGCCCCAGCATTTT. It is translated as CASSLDRGGNQPQHF. The chain combines TRBV6-5 with TRBJ1-5; 8 positions match TRBD1. The CDR3 runs to 15 residues. Germline trimming cut 6 bases from V and 4 bases from J; bases unmatched to any gene: 8. Germline CDR1 reads MNHEY; CDR2 reads SVGAGI.

J is TRBJ2-1 and V is TRBV7-9, with 11 bases matching TRBD2. The CDR3 loop spans 17 amino acids. Germline CDR1 reads SEHNR; CDR2 reads FQNEAQ (reference sequence). V trimming: 4 bases; J trimming: 3 bases; junction bases outside the gene matches: 8. The CDR3 reads CASSSLGGTSGYNEQFF. As DNA, the CDR3 is TGTGCCAGCAGCTCCCTTGGCGGGACTAGCGGCTACAATGAGCAGTTCTTC.

At least ten counts were recorded for this clone. The V and J genes are TRBV4-1 and TRBJ2-2; 9 bases map to TRBD2. The CDR3 has 18 residues. The junction had 11 bases not matched to a gene; V was cut back by 0 bases and J by 6 bases. Germline CDR1 reads MGHRA; CDR2 reads YSYEKL. The CDR3 protein is CASSQDLFGLAFSGELFF. The DNA for the CDR3 is TGCGCCAGCAGCCAAGATCTTTTCGGACTAGCGTTCTCCGGGGAGCTGTTTTTT.

A single count supports this clone. This chain connects TRBV11-2 to TRBJ2-3, with D perhaps matching TRBD2 (6 bases). Germline CDR1 SGHAT, CDR2 FQNNGV. This CDR3 spans 14 amino acids. V was clipped by 3 bases and J by 4 bases, with 11 bases between them. The CDR3 DNA sequence: TGTGCCAGCAGCTTTGGGACTGCGGCAGATACGCAGTATTTT. Its translation: CASSFGTAADTQYF.

In this sample, this clone turned up a few times. The rearrangement uses TRBV5-8 and TRBJ1-1; possibly TRBD1 for D (6 bases). Germline assignment: CDR1 SGHTS and CDR2 YDEGEE. The CDR3 loop spans 15 amino acids. The germline V and J ends were trimmed by 0 bases and 7 bases, with 16 bases remaining between them. The CDR3 loop is CASSLVIQGLGEAFF. Here the CDR3 DNA reads TGTGCCAGCAGCTTGGTGATTCAGGGGCTGGGTGAAGCTTTCTTT.

This clone was observed once. The genes are TRBV9 and TRBJ2-2, with D possibly being TRBD1 (6 bases). The CDR3 totals 13 residues. Per germline, CDR1 SGDLS and CDR2 YYNGEE. The V and J ends lost 3 bases and 7 bases respectively, with 10 bases between them. CDR3 protein: CASSGQGIGELFF. The CDR3 DNA sequence: TGTGCCAGCAGCGGCCAGGGGATCGGGGAGCTGTTTTTT.

This chain uses TRBV7-2 with TRBJ2-1, with 7 positions matching TRBD2. The CDR3 runs to 15 residues. V shed 1 base and J 2 bases; nucleotides not matched to a gene: 2. Germline V CDR1 and CDR2: SGHTA, FQGNSA. CDR3 sequence: CASSLGGRAYNEQFF. DNA of the CDR3: TGTGCCAGCAGCTTAGGAGGGAGGGCCTACAATGAGCAGTTCTTC. The full variable domain, completed using reference TRBV7-2 and TRBJ2-1, is GAGVSQSPSNKVTEKGKDVELRCDPISGHTALYWYRQSLGQGLEFLIYFQGNSAPDKSGLPSDRFSAERTGGSVSTLTIQRTQQEDSAVYLCASSLGGRAYNEQFFGPGTRLTVL.

This chain links TRBV2 with TRBJ2-3; 8 nucleotides align to TRBD1. The J segment lost 4 bases and the V segment lost 7 bases, leaving 10 bases of the junction unmatched. The germline gives CDR1 SNHLY, CDR2 FYNNEI. The CDR3 consists of 15 residues. CDR3 sequence (DNA): TGTGCCAGCACCAGGACAGGGATTTTCGCAGATACGCAGTATTTT. This codes for CASTRTGIFADTQYF.

The chain links TRBV5-5 to TRBJ2-1, with TRBD1 identical over 9 bases. Germline V gives CDR1 SGHKS, CDR2 YYEKEE (reference sequence). V was pared by 4 bases and J by 9 bases, with 2 bases of the junction left unmatched. The CDR3 has 12 residues. CDR3 nucleotides: TGTGCCAGCAGCGACAGGGGGTTTGAGCAGTTCTTC. This translates into CASSDRGFEQFF.

The chain combines TRBV19 with TRBJ2-3; 8 positions match TRBD2. This CDR3 comprises 16 residues. V dropped 4 bases and J dropped 7; count of bases not matched to a gene: 13. CDR1 is LNHDA and CDR2 is SQIVND in the germline V gene (reference sequence). The CDR3 nucleotides are TGTGCCAGTAGTACCCAAGCGGGGGCGGCGGGAAATACGCAGTATTTT. Its protein is CASSTQAGAAGNTQYF.

The rearrangement joins TRBV7-8 to TRBJ2-1; 11 bases agree with TRBD2. Germline values: CDR1 SGHVS, CDR2 FQNEAQ. After removal of 2 bases from V and 8 bases from J, the junction contained 8 bases not matched to a gene. The CDR3 has 16 residues. For the CDR3, the DNA is TGTGCCAGCAGCTTAAGTCGACTAGCGGGACGGTATGAGCAGTTCTTC. It translates to CASSLSRLAGRYEQFF.

The chain uses TRBV1 and TRBJ2-1; the D call in the table, TRBD2, was not verified against the DNA. TRBV1 counts as a pseudogene. This CDR3 comprises 18 residues. The CDR3 coding sequence is TGCACCAGCAGCCCGCACCGATCGGGACTAGACACATTCAATGAGCAGTTCTTC. Translated, it gives CTSSPHRSGLDTFNEQFF.

The chain couples TRBV28 to TRBJ2-7; 10 positions match TRBD2. CDR3 length: 15 amino acids. V gave up 2 bases and J gave up 2 bases; unmatched junction bases: 3. CDR1 is MDHEN, CDR2 SYDVKM, per germline. The CDR3 loop reads CASSLASGRAYEQYF. The CDR3 DNA follows: TGTGCCAGCAGTTTAGCCAGCGGGAGGGCCTACGAGCAGTACTTC.

The gene calls are TRBV7-8 and TRBJ2-7, with TRBD1 identical over 8 bases. Unmatched junction bases numbered 7, after V lost 5 bases and J lost 1 base. CDR1 is SGHVS and CDR2 is FQNEAQ in the germline V gene. This CDR3 comprises 15 residues. For the CDR3, the DNA is TGTGCCAGCAGCCGTCCCGGGACAGGATCCTACGAGCAGTACTTC. It translates to CASSRPGTGSYEQYF.